The 12 T cell receptor beta chains listed next were all sequenced from one sample in a study of blood T cell repertoires in COVID-19. Data came from immunoSEQ multiplex PCR; TCRdb stores just in-frame clones and leaves some out. This table has about 420,000 clones, about 90% appearing once. Sequenced input: peripheral blood. The receptors come from a man aged 18 to 30 with COVID-19, enrolled during active disease.

The chain combines TRBV12-5 with TRBJ2-3, with a possible D match to TRBD1 (6 bases). In germline, CDR1 is LGHNT, CDR2 FRNRAP. The ends were cut back, 6 bases at V and 4 bases at J, with 14 bases in the middle. The CDR3 is 14 residues long. In DNA form, the CDR3 reads TGTGCTAGTGGCCAAGGACAGTTCCCAGATACGCAGTATTTT. Translating gives CASGQGQFPDTQYF. Using reference TRBV12-5 and TRBJ2-3 for the parts outside the CDR3, the full variable domain is DARVTQTPRHKVTEMGQEVTMRCQPILGHNTVFWYRQTMMQGLELLAYFRNRAPLDDSGMPKDRFSAEMPDATLATLKIQPSEPRDSAVYFCASGQGQFPDTQYFGPGTRLTVL.

The rearrangement uses TRBV11-2 and TRBJ2-7; the match to TRBD2 covers 10 bases. Germline CDR1 SGHAT, CDR2 FQNNGV. J was trimmed by 2 bases and V by 7 bases; bases with no gene match: 5. This CDR3 contains 14 residues. CDR3 region: CASTRTSGTYEQYF. The CDR3 DNA reads TGTGCCAGCACCCGGACTAGCGGTACCTACGAGCAGTACTTC.

V gene TRBV28 combines with J gene TRBJ2-6, with D perhaps matching TRBD1 (6 bases). From germline, CDR1 is MDHEN and CDR2 SYDVKM. CDR3 size: 15 residues. Deletions cut 7 bases from V and 1 base from J, with 11 bases between. This CDR3 reads CASTSQGSGANVLTF. For the CDR3, the DNA is TGTGCCAGCACCTCCCAGGGGTCTGGGGCCAACGTCCTGACTTTC.

The chain joins TRBV10-3 to TRBJ1-1; the match to TRBD1 covers 7 bases. V trimming: 0 bases; J trimming: 3 bases; junction bases outside the gene matches: 4. The germline CDR1 and CDR2 sequences are ENHRY and SYGVKD. The CDR3 has 15 amino acids. The CDR3 here is CAISESSQGDTEAFF. The CDR3 DNA reads as TGTGCCATCAGTGAGTCTTCCCAGGGGGACACTGAAGCTTTCTTT.

The chain recombines TRBV18 with TRBJ2-1; TRBD2 is a possible D gene (5 bases). V was shortened by 2 bases and J by 2 bases, with 10 bases between the two germline ends. Germline CDR1 reads KGHSH; CDR2 reads LQKENI. This CDR3 is built from 15 residues. CDR3 nucleotides: TGTGCCAGCTCACCAATGGAGGCACCCTACAATGAGCAGTTCTTC. Its protein product is CASSPMEAPYNEQFF.

J is TRBJ1-1 and V is TRBV18; 7 bases line up with TRBD1. The junction had 4 bases not matched to a gene; V was cut back by 3 bases and J by 6 bases. Germline V gene sequence: CDR1 KGHSH, CDR2 LQKENI. The CDR3 has 13 amino acids. The CDR3: CASSPDRWAEAFF. The CDR3 DNA is TGTGCCAGCTCACCGGACAGGTGGGCTGAAGCTTTCTTT.

The chain carries TRBV5-6 and TRBJ1-2; the D gene is possibly TRBD1 (6 bases). This CDR3 has 14 amino acids. V dropped 4 bases and J dropped 4 bases, with 14 bases sitting between them. The germline V gene has CDR1 SGHDT and CDR2 YYEEEE. CDR3: CASSTLDRIYGYTF. The CDR3 DNA reads TGTGCCAGCAGCACGCTAGACAGGATCTATGGCTACACCTTC.

V usage is TRBV15 and J usage is TRBJ2-7; 9 bases agree with TRBD1. Germline CDR1 LNHNV, CDR2 YYDKDF (reference sequence). The length of the CDR3 is 14 residues. V trimming: 2 bases; J trimming: 9 bases; junction bases outside the gene matches: 8. DNA for the CDR3: TGTGCCACCAGCAGACCGGGACAGGGTATTGGGCAGTACTTC. Its protein is CATSRPGQGIGQYF.

This chain links TRBV7-9 with TRBJ1-4; D call uncertain. Germline loops: CDR1 SEHNR, CDR2 FQNEAQ (reference sequence). V was trimmed by 2 bases and J by 6 bases, leaving 10 bases between them. The length of the CDR3 is 14 residues. The CDR3 region has the DNA TGTGCCAGCAGCTTAAGCGGACCGGATGAAAAACTGTTTTTT. Translated, it gives CASSLSGPDEKLFF.

This clone was observed a few times. This chain uses TRBV6-5 with TRBJ1-5, with D possibly being TRBD1 (6 bases). V was pared by 7 bases and J by 9 bases, with 19 bases between. Per the germline V gene, CDR1 is MNHEY and CDR2 is SVGAGI. The CDR3 has 14 residues. The CDR3: CASTRVQGRGPQHF. The CDR3 bases are TGTGCCAGCACCCGGGTACAGGGTCGGGGGCCCCAGCATTTT.

The V gene is TRBV7-6, the J gene TRBJ2-1; 9 nucleotides align to TRBD2. Germline V gives CDR1 SGHVS, CDR2 FNYEAQ. The CDR3 contains 16 residues. V was clipped by 4 bases and J by 7 bases; unmatched bases: 11. The CDR3: CASSSPGGRALNEQFF. For the CDR3, the DNA is TGTGCCAGCAGCTCCCCTGGCGGGAGGGCCTTGAATGAGCAGTTCTTC.

This chain uses TRBV6-5 with TRBJ2-7; D is undetermined. This CDR3 region has 11 residues. Germline CDR1 and CDR2: MNHEY and SVGAGI. The V end was cut by 4 bases, the J end by 3 bases, with 4 bases between. CDR3 loop: CASSSNYEQYF. The DNA of the CDR3 is TGTGCCAGCAGTTCTAACTACGAGCAGTACTTC.